These T cell receptor beta chains were read from a single sample in a study of blood T cell repertoires in COVID-19. Method: immunoSEQ multiplex PCR; TCRdb's copy keeps in-frame clones and lacks some. In the table there are some 240,000 clones, approximately 82% of which are singletons. Material for sequencing was peripheral blood. The source of these receptors is a woman aged 40-49 years who had recovered from COVID-19. Each CDR3 is given with its conserved first and last residue. A D gene is named only where the DNA matches it firmly. The size entry is marked missing in some rows and otherwise reads once, few, many or a size class.

j_gene	v_gene	d_gene	abundance	CDR3nt	CDR3aa
TRBJ2-3	TRBV12-3/TRBV12-4	NA	NA	TGTGCCAGCAGGAGGGGGGGTTGGGATACGCAGTATTTT	CASRRGGWDTQYF
TRBJ1-5	TRBV2	NA	few	TGTGCCAGCAGGGTAGGCGGCCCGGGAAATCAGCCCCAGCATTTT	CASRVGGPGNQPQHF
TRBJ1-5	TRBV28	NA	few	TGTGCCAGCGGAGCGTTGGATTACAATCAGCCCCAGCATTTT	CASGALDYNQPQHF
TRBJ1-6	TRBV4-1	NA	NA	TGCGCCAGCAGCCAAGATCGAGGGTCTCTCTCACCCCTCCACTTT	CASSQDRGSLSPLHF
TRBJ2-7	TRBV27	TRBD2	NA	TGTGCCAGCAGTTTCTTAGCGGGGGGTTACGAGCAGTACTTC	CASSFLAGGYEQYF
TRBJ1-1	TRBV7-9	TRBD1	NA	TGTGCCAGCAGCTTAGATCCCCAGGGGGCGGGCACTGAAGCTTTCTTT	CASSLDPQGAGTEAFF
TRBJ2-5	TRBV4-3	TRBD1	NA	TGCGCCAGCAGCCTGGGTCCAGGGGGTTGGGAGACCCAGTACTTC	CASSLGPGGWETQYF
TRBJ2-7	TRBV19	NA	NA	TGTGCCACCCGGCGACAGGTGAGCTCCTACGAGCAGTACTTC	CATRRQVSSYEQYF
TRBJ1-2	TRBV18	NA	few	TGTGCCAGCTCACCGAACAGGGACGATGGCTACACCTTC	CASSPNRDDGYTF
TRBJ1-2	TRBV6-1	NA	NA	TGTGCCAGCAGTGAAGTTTTGACAGAAGGGGGCTACACCTTC	CASSEVLTEGGYTF
TRBJ2-1	TRBV15	TRBD2	NA	TGTGCCACCAGCAGAGAAGTAGCGGGGGGTGGAAATGAGCAGTTCTTC	CATSREVAGGGNEQFF
TRBJ2-6	TRBV18	NA	NA	TGTGCCAGCTCCCAGGGTTGGGTCTCTGGGGCCAACGTCCTGACTTTC	CASSQGWVSGANVLTF
TRBJ2-7	TRBV5-1	TRBD2	NA	TGCGCCAGCAGCTTGGAACTAGCGGGGGGTACCTACGAGCAGTACTTC	CASSLELAGGTYEQYF
TRBJ1-2	TRBV5-1	NA	NA	TGCGCCAGCAGCTTGGGGCAGAACTATGGCTACACCTTC	CASSLGQNYGYTF
TRBJ2-1	TRBV7-2	TRBD1	NA	TGTGCCAGCAGCGCCCAGGGACAGGGGCTGGGCAATGAGCAGTTCTTC	CASSAQGQGLGNEQFF
TRBJ2-7	TRBV7-9	NA	NA	TGTGCCAGCAGCCATAGGCTGAGAGGCTACGAGCAGTACTTC	CASSHRLRGYEQYF
TRBJ1-1	TRBV18	NA	NA	TGTGCCAGCTCACGGACAGAGAACACTGAAGCTTTCTTT	CASSRTENTEAFF
TRBJ1-3	TRBV11-2	TRBD1	NA	TGTGCCAGCAGTCCCCCGACAGGGGGGTCAAACACCATATATTTT	CASSPPTGGSNTIYF
TRBJ1-1	TRBV7-2	NA	NA	TGTGCCAGCAGCTTAGGCCCGGGATGGGCTTTCTTT	CASSLGPGWAFF
TRBJ1-5	TRBV28	NA	NA	TGTGCCAGCAGTTTAGGGGGGATTAATAGCAATCAGCCCCAGCATTTT	CASSLGGINSNQPQHF
TRBJ1-3	TRBV11-2	NA	NA	TGTGCCAGCAGCCTGTTGGCGGGAGCTGGAAACACCATATATTTT	CASSLLAGAGNTIYF
TRBJ2-2	TRBV28	TRBD2	NA	TGTGCCAGCATAGCGGGGGACACCGGGGAGCTGTTTTTT	CASIAGDTGELFF
TRBJ1-4	TRBV30	NA	NA	TGTGCCTGGAGTGCGAATGAAAAACTGTTTTTT	CAWSANEKLFF
TRBJ2-7	TRBV28	TRBD1	NA	TGTGCCAGCGGGACAGGGGAGCCTTCGTCCTACGAGCAGTACTTC	CASGTGEPSSYEQYF
TRBJ2-7	TRBV19	NA	NA	TGTGCCAGTAGTATAGACAGGGGATACGAGCAGTACTTC	CASSIDRGYEQYF